This T cell receptor beta chain was found in a study of T cells after yellow fever vaccination. As TCR cDNA was made by 5'RACE template switching, a universal primer site and UMIs were added. One entry per CDR3 protein, called by TCRdb with MiXCR from the 5' RACE reads. The sample shows almost 600,000 distinct CDR3 sequences, approximately 12% of them seen only once. General study points: Re-detected after boosting: most primary clones, about 96% of CD4 and roughly 88% of CD8. A secondary response was less intense yet reached its peak sooner, at day 5 versus 15.

Trimming stripped 0 bases from V and 0 bases from J, with 6 bases between. This CDR3 spans 16 amino acids. From germline, CDR1 is MNHEY and CDR2 SVGAGI. As concerns this clonotype: Its antigen is currently unknown.

This clonotype was sampled from a man aged 25-45 years who received the YFV17D yellow fever vaccine. This specimen was PBMCs, taken on the day of the yellow fever booster vaccination. The chain combines TRBV6-5 with TRBJ1-6; no clear D gene. This CDR3 reads CASSYSPGSYNSPLHF. In DNA form, the CDR3 reads TGTGCCAGCAGTTACTCGCCAGGCTCCTATAATTCACCCCTCCACTTT.